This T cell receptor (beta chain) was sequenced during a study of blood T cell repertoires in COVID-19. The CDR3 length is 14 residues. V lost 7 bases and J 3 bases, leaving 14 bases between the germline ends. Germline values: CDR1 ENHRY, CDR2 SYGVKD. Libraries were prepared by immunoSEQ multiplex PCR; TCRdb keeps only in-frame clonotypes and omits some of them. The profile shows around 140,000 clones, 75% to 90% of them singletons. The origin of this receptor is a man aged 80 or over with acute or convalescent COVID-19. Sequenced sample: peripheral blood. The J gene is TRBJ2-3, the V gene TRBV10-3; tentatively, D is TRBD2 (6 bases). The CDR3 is CAITSGLATDTQYF. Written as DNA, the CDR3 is TGTGCCATCACCTCTGGGCTAGCGACAGATACGCAGTATTTT.